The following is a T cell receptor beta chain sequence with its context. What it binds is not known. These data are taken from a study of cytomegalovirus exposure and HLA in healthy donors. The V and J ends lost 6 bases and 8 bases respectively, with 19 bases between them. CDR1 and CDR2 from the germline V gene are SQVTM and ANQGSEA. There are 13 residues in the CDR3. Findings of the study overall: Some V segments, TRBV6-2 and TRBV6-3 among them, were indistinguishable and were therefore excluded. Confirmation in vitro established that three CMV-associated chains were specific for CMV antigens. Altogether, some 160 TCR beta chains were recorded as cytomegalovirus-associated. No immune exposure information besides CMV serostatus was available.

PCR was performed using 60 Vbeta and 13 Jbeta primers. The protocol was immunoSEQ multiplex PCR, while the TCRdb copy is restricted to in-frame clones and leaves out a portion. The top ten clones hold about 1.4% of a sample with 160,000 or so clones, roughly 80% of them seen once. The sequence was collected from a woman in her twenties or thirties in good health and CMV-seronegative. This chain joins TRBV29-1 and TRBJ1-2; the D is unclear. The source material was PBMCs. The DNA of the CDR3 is TGCAGCGTACCCCCCCTCGGGGTAGAGGGCTACACCTTC. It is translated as CSVPPLGVEGYTF.